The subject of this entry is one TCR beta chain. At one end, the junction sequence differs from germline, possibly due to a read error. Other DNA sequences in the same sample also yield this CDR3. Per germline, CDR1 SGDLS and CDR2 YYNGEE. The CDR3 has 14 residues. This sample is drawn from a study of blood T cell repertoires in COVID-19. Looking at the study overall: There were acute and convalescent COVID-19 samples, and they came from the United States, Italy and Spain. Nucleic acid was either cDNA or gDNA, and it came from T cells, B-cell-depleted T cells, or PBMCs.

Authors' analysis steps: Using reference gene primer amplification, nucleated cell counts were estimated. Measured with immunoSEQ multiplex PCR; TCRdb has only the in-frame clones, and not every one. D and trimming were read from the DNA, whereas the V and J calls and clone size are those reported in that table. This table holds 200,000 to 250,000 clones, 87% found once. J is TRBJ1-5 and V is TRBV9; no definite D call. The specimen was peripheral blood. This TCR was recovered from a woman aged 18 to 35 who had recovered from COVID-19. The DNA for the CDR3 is TGTGCCAGCAGCGGCGGGGTGGGCAATCAACCCCAGCATTTT. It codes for CASSGGVGNQPQHF.